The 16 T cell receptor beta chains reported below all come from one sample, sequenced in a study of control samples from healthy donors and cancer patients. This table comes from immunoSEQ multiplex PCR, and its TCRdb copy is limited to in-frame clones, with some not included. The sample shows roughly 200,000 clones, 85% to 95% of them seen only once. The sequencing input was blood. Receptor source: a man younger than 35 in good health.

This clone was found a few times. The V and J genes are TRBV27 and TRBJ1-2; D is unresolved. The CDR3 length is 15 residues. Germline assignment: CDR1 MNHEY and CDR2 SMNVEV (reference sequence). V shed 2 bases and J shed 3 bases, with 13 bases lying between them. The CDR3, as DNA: TGTGCCAGCAGTTTACGAGGCGGAGACTACTATGGCTACACCTTC. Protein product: CASSLRGGDYYGYTF.

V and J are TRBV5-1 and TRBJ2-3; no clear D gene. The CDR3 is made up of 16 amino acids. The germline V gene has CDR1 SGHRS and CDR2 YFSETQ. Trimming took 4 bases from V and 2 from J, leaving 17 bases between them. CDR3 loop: CASSPIAAKTTDTQYF. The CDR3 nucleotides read TGCGCCAGCAGCCCTATAGCTGCAAAGACCACAGATACGCAGTATTTT.

CDR3 protein: CASSFQGDTGELFF. In DNA form, the CDR3 reads TGCGCCAGCAGCTTTCAGGGGGACACCGGGGAGCTGTTTTTT. V is TRBV5-1 and J is TRBJ2-2, with TRBD1 matching 7 bases. V lost 2 bases to trimming and J lost 3 bases; unmatched junction nucleotides: 1. CDR3 length equals 14 residues. Per the germline V gene, CDR1 is SGHRS and CDR2 is YFSETQ.

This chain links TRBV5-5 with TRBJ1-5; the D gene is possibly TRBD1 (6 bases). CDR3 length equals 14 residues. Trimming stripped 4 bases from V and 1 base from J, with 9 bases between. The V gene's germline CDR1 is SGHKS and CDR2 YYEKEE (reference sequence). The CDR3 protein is CASSPDRSNQPQHF. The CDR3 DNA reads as TGTGCCAGCAGCCCGGACAGAAGCAATCAGCCCCAGCATTTT.

CDR3 coding DNA: TGTGCCAGCAGCTTAGTCTGGGATACTCTCGAGCAGTACTTC. It codes for CASSLVWDTLEQYF. The chain carries TRBV7-8 and TRBJ2-7; the D is unclear. CDR1 is SGHVS, CDR2 FQNEAQ, per germline. The CDR3 is made up of 14 amino acids. Between the trimmed V and J ends, which lost 1 base and 6 bases, there was a span of 13 bases.

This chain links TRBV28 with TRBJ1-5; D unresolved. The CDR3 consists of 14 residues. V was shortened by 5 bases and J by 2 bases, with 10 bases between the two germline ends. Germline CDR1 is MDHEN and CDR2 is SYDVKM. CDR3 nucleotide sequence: TGTGCCAGCAGTACCCTTGGAGGCAATCAGCCCCAGCATTTT. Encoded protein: CASSTLGGNQPQHF.

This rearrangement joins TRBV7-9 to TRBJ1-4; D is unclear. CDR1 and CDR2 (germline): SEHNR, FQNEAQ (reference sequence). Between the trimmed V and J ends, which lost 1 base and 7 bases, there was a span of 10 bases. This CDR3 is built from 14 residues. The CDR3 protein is CASSLVGVGEKLFF. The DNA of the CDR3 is TGTGCCAGCAGCTTAGTGGGAGTCGGTGAAAAACTGTTTTTT.

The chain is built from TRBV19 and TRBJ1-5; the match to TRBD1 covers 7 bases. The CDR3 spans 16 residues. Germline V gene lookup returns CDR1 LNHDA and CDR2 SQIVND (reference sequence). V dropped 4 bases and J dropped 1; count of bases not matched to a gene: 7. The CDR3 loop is CASSTPRDRSNQPQHF. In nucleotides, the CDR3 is TGTGCCAGTAGTACCCCCCGGGACAGAAGCAATCAGCCCCAGCATTTT.

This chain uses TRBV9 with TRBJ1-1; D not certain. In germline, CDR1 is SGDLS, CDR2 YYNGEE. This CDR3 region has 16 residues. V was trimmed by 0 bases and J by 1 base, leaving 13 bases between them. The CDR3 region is CASSVVSNPQNTEAFF. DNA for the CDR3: TGTGCCAGCAGCGTAGTATCTAACCCGCAGAACACTGAAGCTTTCTTT.

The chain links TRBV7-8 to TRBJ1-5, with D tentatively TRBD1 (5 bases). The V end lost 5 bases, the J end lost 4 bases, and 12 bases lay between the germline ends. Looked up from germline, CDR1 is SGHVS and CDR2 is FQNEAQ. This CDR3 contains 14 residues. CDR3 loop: CASSRRDGNQPQHF. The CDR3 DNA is TGTGCCAGCAGCCGCCGGGACGGTAATCAGCCCCAGCATTTT.

In DNA form, the CDR3 reads TGCGCCAGCAGCCAAGACCGACAGGTCCTTAATGAAAAACTGTTTTTT. Translated: CASSQDRQVLNEKLFF. J is TRBJ1-4 and V is TRBV4-1, with a possible D match to TRBD1 (6 bases). The CDR3 totals 16 residues. V lost 0 bases to trimming and J lost 4 bases, with 12 bases between them. CDR1 MGHRA and CDR2 YSYEKL come from the germline V gene.

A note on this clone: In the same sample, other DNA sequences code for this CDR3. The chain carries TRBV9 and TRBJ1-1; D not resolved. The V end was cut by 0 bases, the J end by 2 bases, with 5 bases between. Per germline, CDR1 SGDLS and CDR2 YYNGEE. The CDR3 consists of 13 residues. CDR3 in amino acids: CASSVGPNTEAFF. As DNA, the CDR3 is TGTGCCAGCAGCGTAGGTCCAAACACTGAAGCTTTCTTT.

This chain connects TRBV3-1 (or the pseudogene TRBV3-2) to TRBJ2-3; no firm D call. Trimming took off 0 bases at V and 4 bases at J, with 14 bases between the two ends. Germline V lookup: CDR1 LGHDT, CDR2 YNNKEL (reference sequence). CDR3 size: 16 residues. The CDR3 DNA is TGTGCCAGCAGCCAAGAAGGTAGCTCCCTCGCAGATACGCAGTATTTT. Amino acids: CASSQEGSSLADTQYF.

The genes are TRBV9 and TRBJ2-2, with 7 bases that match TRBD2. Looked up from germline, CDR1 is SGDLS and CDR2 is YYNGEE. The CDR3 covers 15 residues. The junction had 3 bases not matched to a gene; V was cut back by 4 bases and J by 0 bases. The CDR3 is CASSREASNTGELFF. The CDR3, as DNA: TGTGCCAGCAGCCGGGAGGCCTCGAACACCGGGGAGCTGTTTTTT.

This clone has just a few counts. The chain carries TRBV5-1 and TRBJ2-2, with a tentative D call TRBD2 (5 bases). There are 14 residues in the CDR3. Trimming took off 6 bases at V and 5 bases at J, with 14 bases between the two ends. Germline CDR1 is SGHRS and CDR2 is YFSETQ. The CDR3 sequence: CASTLPGVTGELFF. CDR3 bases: TGCGCCAGCACATTGCCCGGGGTAACCGGGGAGCTGTTTTTT.

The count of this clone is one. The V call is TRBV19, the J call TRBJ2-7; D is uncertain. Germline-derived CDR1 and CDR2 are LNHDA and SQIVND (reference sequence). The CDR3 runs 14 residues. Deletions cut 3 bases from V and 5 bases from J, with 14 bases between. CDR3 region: CASSIDRQADEQYF. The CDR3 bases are TGTGCCAGTAGTATTGATCGGCAGGCAGACGAGCAGTACTTC.